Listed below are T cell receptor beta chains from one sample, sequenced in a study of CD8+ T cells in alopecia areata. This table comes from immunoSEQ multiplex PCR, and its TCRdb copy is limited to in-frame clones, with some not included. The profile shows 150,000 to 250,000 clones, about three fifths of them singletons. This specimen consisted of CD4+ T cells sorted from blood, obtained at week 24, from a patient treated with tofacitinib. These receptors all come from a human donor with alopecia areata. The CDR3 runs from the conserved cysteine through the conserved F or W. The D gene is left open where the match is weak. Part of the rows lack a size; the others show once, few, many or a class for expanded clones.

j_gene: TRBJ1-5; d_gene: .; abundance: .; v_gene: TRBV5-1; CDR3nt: TGCGCCAGCAGCTTGGACCCACAGGGCGATAGCAATCAGCCCCAGCATTTT; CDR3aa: CASSLDPQGDSNQPQHF
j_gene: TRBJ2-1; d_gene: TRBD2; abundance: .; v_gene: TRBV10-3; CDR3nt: TGTGCCATACAACTTGGGGGAGGGCATGAGCAGTTCTTC; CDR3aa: CAIQLGGGHEQFF
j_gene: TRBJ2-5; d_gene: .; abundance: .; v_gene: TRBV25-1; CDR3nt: TGTGCCAGCAGTCTGGGCGGGACTCAAGAGACCCAGTACTTC; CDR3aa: CASSLGGTQETQYF
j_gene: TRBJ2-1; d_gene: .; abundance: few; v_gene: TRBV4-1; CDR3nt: TGCGCCAGCAGCCAAGTAGCGGACGGGATGGGGCAGTTCTTC; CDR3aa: CASSQVADGMGQFF
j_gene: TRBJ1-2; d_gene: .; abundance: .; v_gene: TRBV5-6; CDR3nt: TGTGCCAGCAGACAACAAGGGGGAAACTATGGCTACACCTTC; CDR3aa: CASRQQGGNYGYTF
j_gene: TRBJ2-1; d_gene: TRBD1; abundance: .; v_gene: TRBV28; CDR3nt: TGTGCCAGCAAAAATGGACAGGGGAGGATCTTC; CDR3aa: CASKNGQGRIF
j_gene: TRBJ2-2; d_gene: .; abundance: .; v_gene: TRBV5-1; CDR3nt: TGCGCCAGCAGCTTGGCGAGTTTAAGCTTGGGTGCCGGGGAGCTGTTTTTT; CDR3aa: CASSLASLSLGAGELFF
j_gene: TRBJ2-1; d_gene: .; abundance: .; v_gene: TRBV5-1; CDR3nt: TGCGCCAGCAGCTTGGTGGACTTTAGCTCCTACAATGAGCAGTTCTTC; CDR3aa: CASSLVDFSSYNEQFF
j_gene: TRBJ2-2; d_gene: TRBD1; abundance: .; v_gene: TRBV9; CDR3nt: TGTGCCAGCAGCGTCACAGGGGCCGGGGAGCTGTTTTTT; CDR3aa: CASSVTGAGELFF
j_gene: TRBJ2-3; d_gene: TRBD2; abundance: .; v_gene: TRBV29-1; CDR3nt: TGCAGCGCAGCGACTAGCGGGACTAGCACAGATACGCAGTATTTT; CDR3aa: CSAATSGTSTDTQYF
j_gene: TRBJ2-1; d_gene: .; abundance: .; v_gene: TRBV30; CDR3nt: TGTGCCTGGAGTGTACGCCGGAGGGACAATGAGCAGTTCTTC; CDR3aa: CAWSVRRRDNEQFF
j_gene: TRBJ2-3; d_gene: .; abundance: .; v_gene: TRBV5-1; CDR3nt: TGCGCCAGCAGCCGGGGGACTGGCAACACAGATACGCAGTATTTT; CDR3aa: CASSRGTGNTDTQYF
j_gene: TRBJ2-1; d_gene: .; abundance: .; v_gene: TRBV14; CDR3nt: TGTGCCAGCAGCCAAGTCAGGGGGGTCAGGTCTGAGCAGTTCTTC; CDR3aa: CASSQVRGVRSEQFF
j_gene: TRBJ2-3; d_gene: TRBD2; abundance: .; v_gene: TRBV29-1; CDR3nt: TGCAGCGGAGCGGGAGCGGTAGATACGCAGTATTTT; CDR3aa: CSGAGAVDTQYF
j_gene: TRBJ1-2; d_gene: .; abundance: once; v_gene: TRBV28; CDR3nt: TGTGCCAGCAGCCCTCAGGGACTGGGAGGCTACACCTTC; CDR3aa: CASSPQGLGGYTF
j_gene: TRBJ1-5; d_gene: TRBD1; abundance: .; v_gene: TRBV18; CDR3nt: TGTGCCAGCTCACCGGGGACAGATCAGCCCCAGCATTTT; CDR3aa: CASSPGTDQPQHF
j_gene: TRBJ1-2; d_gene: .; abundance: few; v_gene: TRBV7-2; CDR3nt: TGTGCCAGCAGCTTAGCTCCCCGGACAGTTCAGTCCTATGGCTACACCTTC; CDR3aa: CASSLAPRTVQSYGYTF
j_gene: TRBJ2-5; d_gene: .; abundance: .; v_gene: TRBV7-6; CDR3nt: TGTGCCAGCAGCGCCTATTCACAGGAAGAGACCCAGTACTTC; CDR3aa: CASSAYSQEETQYF
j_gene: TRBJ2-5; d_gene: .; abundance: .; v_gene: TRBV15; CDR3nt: TGTGCCACCAGCAGTGGAGAGACCCAGTACTTC; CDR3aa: CATSSGETQYF
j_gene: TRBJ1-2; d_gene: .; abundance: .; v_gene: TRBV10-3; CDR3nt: TGTGCCATCAGTGAGGCAGGGAACTATGGCTACACCTTC; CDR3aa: CAISEAGNYGYTF
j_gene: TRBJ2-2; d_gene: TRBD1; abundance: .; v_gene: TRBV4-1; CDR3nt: TGCGCCAGCAGCCCGACAGGGAGAGGCACCGGGGAGCTGTTTTTT; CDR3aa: CASSPTGRGTGELFF
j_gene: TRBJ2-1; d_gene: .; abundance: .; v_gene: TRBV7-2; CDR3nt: TGTGCCAGCAGTTTTAATGCCCGTGAGCAGTTCTTC; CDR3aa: CASSFNAREQFF
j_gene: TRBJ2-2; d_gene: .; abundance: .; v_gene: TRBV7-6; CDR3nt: TGTGCCAGCAGCTTAGTTTCTGGGAACACCGGGGAGCTGTTTTTT; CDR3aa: CASSLVSGNTGELFF
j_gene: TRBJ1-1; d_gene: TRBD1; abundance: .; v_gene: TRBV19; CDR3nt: TGTGCCAGTAGCACAGGGGGGGCCACTGAAGCTTTCTTT; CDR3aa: CASSTGGATEAFF
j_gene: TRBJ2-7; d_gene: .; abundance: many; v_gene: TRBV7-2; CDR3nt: TGTGCCAGCAGCCCGGGGGGCTTCCACGAGCAGTACTTC; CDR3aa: CASSPGGFHEQYF
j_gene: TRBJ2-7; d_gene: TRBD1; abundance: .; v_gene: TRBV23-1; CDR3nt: TGCGCCAGCAGTCCCACAGGGGGATACGAGCAGTACTTC; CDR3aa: CASSPTGGYEQYF
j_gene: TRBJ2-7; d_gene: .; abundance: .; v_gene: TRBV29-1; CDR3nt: TGCAGCGTTCGAAGGGCGGGAAGTGGGAACGAGCAGTACTTC; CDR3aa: CSVRRAGSGNEQYF
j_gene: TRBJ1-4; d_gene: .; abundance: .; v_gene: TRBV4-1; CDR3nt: TGCGCCAGCAGCCAATTGGAGGGACTTAATGAAAAACTGTTTTTT; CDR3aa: CASSQLEGLNEKLFF
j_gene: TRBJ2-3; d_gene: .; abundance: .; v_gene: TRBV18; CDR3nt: TGTGCCAGCTCACCAGCCTCAGATACGCAGTATTTT; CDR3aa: CASSPASDTQYF
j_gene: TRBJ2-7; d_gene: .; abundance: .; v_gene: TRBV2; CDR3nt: TGTGCCAGCAGTGAACCCCTCGTAGCCTACGAGCAGTACTTC; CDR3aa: CASSEPLVAYEQYF
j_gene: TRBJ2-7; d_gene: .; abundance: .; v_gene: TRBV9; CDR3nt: TGTGCCAGCAGCGTAGAGATGGGGGCTGGCGAGCAGTACTTC; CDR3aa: CASSVEMGAGEQYF